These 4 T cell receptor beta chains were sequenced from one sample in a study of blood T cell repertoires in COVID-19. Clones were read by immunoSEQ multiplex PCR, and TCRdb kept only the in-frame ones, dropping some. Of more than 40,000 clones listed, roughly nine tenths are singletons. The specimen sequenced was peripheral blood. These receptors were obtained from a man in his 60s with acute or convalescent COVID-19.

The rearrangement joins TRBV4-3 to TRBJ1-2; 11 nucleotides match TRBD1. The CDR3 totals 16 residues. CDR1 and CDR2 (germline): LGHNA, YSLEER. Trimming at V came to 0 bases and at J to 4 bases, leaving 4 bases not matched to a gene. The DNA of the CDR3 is TGCGCCAGCAGCCAAGAGAGGACAGGGGGCCTCTATGGCTACACCTTC. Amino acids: CASSQERTGGLYGYTF.

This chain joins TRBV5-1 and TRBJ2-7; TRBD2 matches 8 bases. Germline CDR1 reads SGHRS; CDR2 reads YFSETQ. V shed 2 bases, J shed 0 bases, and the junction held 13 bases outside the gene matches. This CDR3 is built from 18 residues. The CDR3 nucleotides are TGCGCCAGCAGCTTTGTCGCGAGCGGGGGACCCTCCTCCTACGAGCAGTACTTC. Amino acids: CASSFVASGGPSSYEQYF.

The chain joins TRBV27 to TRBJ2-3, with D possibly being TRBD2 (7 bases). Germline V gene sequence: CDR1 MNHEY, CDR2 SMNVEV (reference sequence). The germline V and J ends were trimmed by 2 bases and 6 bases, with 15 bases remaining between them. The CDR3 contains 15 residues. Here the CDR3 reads CASSLGGGPSDTQYF. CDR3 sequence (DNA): TGTGCCAGCAGTTTAGGGGGGGGGCCGAGCGATACGCAGTATTTT.

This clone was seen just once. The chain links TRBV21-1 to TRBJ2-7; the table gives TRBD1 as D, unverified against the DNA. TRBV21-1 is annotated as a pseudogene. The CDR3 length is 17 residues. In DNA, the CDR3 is TGTGCCAGCGGTACTAACTACAGGGGGCCACGCTCCTACGAGCAGTACTTC. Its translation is CASGTNYRGPRSYEQYF.